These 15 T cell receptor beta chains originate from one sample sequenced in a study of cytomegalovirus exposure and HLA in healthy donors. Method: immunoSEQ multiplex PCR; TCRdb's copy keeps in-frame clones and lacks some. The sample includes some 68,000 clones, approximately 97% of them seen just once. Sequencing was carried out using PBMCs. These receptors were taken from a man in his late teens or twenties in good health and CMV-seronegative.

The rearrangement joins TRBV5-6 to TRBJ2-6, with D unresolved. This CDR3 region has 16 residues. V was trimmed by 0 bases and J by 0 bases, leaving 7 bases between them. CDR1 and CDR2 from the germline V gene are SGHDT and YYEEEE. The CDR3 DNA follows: TGTGCCAGCAGCTTGGATTGGGCCTCTGGGGCCAACGTCCTGACTTTC. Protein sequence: CASSLDWASGANVLTF.

This CDR3 reads CASRPRVNSPLHF. The CDR3 DNA follows: TGTGCCAGCAGACCCAGGGTTAATTCACCCCTCCACTTT. This chain joins TRBV28 and TRBJ1-6, with D perhaps matching TRBD1 (5 bases). This CDR3 is 13 amino acids long. Between the trimmed V and J ends, which lost 6 bases and 6 bases, there was a span of 9 bases. The germline V gene has CDR1 MDHEN and CDR2 SYDVKM.

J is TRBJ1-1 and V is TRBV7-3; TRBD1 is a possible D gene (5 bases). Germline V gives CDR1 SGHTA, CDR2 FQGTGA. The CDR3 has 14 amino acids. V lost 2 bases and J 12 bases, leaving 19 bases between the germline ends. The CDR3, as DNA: TGTGCCAGCAGCTTAGGGGCAGGGTCGAAAGAAACTTTCTTT. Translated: CASSLGAGSKETFF.

The CDR3 DNA is TGTGCCAGCAGTTTACAGGGGGCGGGGGACATTCAGTACTTC. It codes for CASSLQGAGDIQYF. This rearrangement joins TRBV28 to TRBJ2-4, with D maybe TRBD1 (8 bases). Germline-derived CDR1 and CDR2 are MDHEN and SYDVKM. V was cut by 2 bases and J by 8 bases, with 13 bases left in between. This CDR3 region has 14 residues.

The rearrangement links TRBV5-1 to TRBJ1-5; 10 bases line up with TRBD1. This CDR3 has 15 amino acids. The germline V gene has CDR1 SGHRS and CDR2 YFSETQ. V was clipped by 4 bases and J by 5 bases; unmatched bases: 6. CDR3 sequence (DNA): TGCGCCAGCAGCCCCGGACAGGGGGTATATCAGCCCCAGCATTTT. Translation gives CASSPGQGVYQPQHF.

The CDR3 DNA follows: TGTGCCAGCAGTTACCTCCAGTCACCCCTCCACTTT. Its translation: CASSYLQSPLHF. The gene calls are TRBV6-6 and TRBJ1-6; D is uncertain. Germline-derived CDR1 and CDR2 are MNHNY and SVGAGI (reference sequence). The CDR3 runs 12 residues. V lost 2 bases, J lost 10 bases, and 6 bases lay in between.

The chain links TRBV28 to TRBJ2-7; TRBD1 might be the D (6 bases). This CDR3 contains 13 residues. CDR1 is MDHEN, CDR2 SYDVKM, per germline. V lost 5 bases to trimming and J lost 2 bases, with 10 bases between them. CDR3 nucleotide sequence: TGTGCCAGCAGTCCCGGGACAACCTACGAGCAGTACTTC. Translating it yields CASSPGTTYEQYF.

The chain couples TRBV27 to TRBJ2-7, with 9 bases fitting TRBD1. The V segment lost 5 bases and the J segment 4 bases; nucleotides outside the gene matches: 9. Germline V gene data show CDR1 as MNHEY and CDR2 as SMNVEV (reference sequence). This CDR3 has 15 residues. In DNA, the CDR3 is TGTGCCAGCAGTACTCCCGGGACAGGGATTTACGAGCAGTACTTC. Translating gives CASSTPGTGIYEQYF.

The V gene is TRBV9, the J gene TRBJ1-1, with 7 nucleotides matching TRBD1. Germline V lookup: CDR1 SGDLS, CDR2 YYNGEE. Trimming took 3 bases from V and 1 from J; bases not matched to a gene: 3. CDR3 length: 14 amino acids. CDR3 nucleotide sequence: TGTGCCAGCAGCGGAAACAGGGGGAACACTGAAGCTTTCTTT. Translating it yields CASSGNRGNTEAFF.

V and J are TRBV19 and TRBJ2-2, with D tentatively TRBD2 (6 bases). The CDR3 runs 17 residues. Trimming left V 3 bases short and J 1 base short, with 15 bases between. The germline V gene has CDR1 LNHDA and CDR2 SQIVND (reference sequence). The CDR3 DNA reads TGTGCCAGTAGTATTTCCGGGGGACGGCTGAACACCGGGGAGCTGTTTTTT. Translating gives CASSISGGRLNTGELFF.

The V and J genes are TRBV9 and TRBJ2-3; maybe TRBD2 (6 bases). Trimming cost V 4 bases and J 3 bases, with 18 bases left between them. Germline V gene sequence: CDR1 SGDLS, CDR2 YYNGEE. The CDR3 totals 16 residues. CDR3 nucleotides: TGTGCCAGCAGCCTCGGACTAACCTCAGGGACAGATACGCAGTATTTT. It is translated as CASSLGLTSGTDTQYF.

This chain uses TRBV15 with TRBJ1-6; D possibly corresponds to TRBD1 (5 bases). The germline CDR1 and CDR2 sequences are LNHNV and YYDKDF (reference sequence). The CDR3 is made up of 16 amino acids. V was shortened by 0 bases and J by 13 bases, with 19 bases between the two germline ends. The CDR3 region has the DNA TGTGCCACCAGCAGAGATCCTGGAGGGGCAATTCACCCCCTCCACTTT. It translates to CATSRDPGGAIHPLHF.

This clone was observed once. This CDR3 is CASSYERGQAFF. The CDR3 DNA follows: TGTGCCAGCAGTTACGAGAGAGGGCAAGCTTTCTTT. The chain employs TRBV6-5 and TRBJ1-1; D unresolved. The germline CDR1 and CDR2 sequences are MNHEY and SVGAGI. The CDR3 spans 12 residues. V lost 2 bases, J lost 9 bases, and 10 bases lay in between.

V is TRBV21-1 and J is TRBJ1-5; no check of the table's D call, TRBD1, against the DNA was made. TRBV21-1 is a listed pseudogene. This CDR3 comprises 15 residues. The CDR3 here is CASSNPDRADQPQHF. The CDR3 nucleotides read TGTGCCAGCAGCAACCCAGACAGGGCGGATCAGCCCCAGCATTTT.

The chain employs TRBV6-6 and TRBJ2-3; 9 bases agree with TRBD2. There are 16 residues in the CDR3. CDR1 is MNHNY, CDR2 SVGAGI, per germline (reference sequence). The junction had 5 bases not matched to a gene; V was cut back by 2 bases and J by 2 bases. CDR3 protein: CASSYAAGGFTDTQYF. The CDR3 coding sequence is TGTGCCAGCAGTTACGCAGCGGGAGGATTCACAGATACGCAGTATTTT.